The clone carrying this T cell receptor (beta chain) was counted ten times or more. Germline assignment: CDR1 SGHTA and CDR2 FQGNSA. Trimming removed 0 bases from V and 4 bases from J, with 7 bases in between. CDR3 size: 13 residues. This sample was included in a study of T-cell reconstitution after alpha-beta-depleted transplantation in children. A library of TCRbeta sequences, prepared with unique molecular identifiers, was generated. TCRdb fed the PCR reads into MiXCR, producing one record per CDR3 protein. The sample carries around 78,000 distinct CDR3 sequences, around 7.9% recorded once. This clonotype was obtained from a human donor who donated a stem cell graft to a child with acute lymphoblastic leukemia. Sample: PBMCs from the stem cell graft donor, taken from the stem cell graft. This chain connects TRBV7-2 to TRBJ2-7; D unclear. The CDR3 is CASSLAEVYEQYF. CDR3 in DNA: TGTGCCAGCAGCTTAGCTGAAGTTTACGAGCAGTACTTC. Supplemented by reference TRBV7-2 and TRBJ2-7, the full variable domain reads GAGVSQSPSNKVTEKGKDVELRCDPISGHTALYWYRQSLGQGLEFLIYFQGNSAPDKSGLPSDRFSAERTGGSVSTLTIQRTQQEDSAVYLCASSLAEVYEQYFGPGTRLTVT.